The 27 T cell receptor beta chains reported below all come from one sample, sequenced in a study of CD8 T cells in ankylosing spondylitis. Via MiXCR, TCRdb re-called the 5' RACE reads, giving one row per CDR3 protein. The repertoire has more than 95,000 distinct CDR3 sequences, over 6.5% of them found once; the top ten carry about a tenth. Sequenced sample: blood, either unsorted or a sorted T cell fraction (not recorded which). The receptors here all came from a male donor with ankylosing spondylitis or in good health (not recorded which).

There are many counts of this clonotype. The CDR3 loop reads CASSPVGLAPETQYF. The CDR3 bases are TGTGCCAGCTCACCAGTAGGACTAGCGCCCGAGACCCAGTACTTC. The genes are TRBV18 and TRBJ2-5; 9 nucleotides agree with TRBD2. Trimming cost V 2 bases and J 5 bases; bases outside gene matches: 6. This CDR3 is 15 amino acids long. Germline CDR1 reads KGHSH; CDR2 reads LQKENI.

The table lists this clonotype with many counts. This chain joins TRBV18 and TRBJ2-5; D is unclear. CDR1 KGHSH and CDR2 LQKENI come from the germline V gene. The CDR3 consists of 13 residues. Trimming shortened V by 3 bases and J by 4 bases, and 9 bases separated the two germline ends. Here the CDR3 reads CASSPNSGETQYF. The CDR3, as DNA: TGTGCCAGCTCACCGAACTCCGGAGAGACCCAGTACTTC.

This clonotype was seen many times. The chain couples TRBV5-1 to TRBJ2-3; 10 nucleotides align to TRBD1. J lost 6 bases, V lost 4 bases, and 8 bases had no gene match. The CDR3 is made up of 15 amino acids. Germline V gives CDR1 SGHRS, CDR2 YFSETQ. CDR3 sequence (DNA): TGCGCCAGCAGCCTGGGACAGGGGCAAGTGGATACGCAGTATTTT. It translates to CASSLGQGQVDTQYF.

This clonotype was counted at least ten times. V is TRBV7-2 and J is TRBJ1-3; D gene ambiguous. The CDR3 consists of 16 residues. Trimming took 6 bases from V and 0 from J, leaving 15 bases between them. Germline V gene sequence: CDR1 SGHTA, CDR2 FQGNSA. CDR3 protein: CASSPPYGSSGNTIYF. Here the CDR3 DNA reads TGTGCCAGCAGTCCTCCGTACGGGAGCTCTGGAAACACCATATATTTT.

This clonotype appeared many times. The V gene is TRBV10-3, the J gene TRBJ2-6, with D perhaps TRBD2 (6 bases). Germline CDR1 reads ENHRY; CDR2 reads SYGVKD. CDR3 size: 17 residues. Trimming shortened V by 4 bases and J by 0 bases, and 13 bases separated the two germline ends. This CDR3 reads CAISGGVGSSGANVLTF. CDR3 in DNA: TGTGCCATCAGTGGGGGGGTTGGCAGCTCTGGGGCCAACGTCCTGACTTTC.

This clonotype was counted at least ten times. CDR3 coding DNA: TGCAGTGCTAGTTTTGGGACAGTCATCCACGAGCAGTACTTC. Translated, it gives CSASFGTVIHEQYF. The chain couples TRBV20-1 to TRBJ2-7, with TRBD1 matching over 7 bases. Germline V gene data show CDR1 as DFQATT and CDR2 as SNEGSKA (reference sequence). The CDR3 runs 14 residues. The J segment lost 5 bases and the V segment lost 3 bases, leaving 10 bases of the junction unmatched.

This clonotype has ten or more counts. The V and J genes are TRBV30 and TRBJ1-1, with D hard to call. Trimming removed 4 bases from V and 4 bases from J, with 13 bases in between. Germline values: CDR1 GTSNPN, CDR2 SVGIG (reference sequence). The CDR3 loop spans 13 amino acids. The CDR3 sequence: CAWMKGPGTEAFF. CDR3 DNA sequence: TGTGCCTGGATGAAGGGCCCGGGCACTGAAGCTTTCTTT. Looking up the rest from reference TRBV30 and TRBJ1-1 gives the full variable domain: SQTIHQWPATLVQPVGSPLSLECTVEGTSNPNLYWYRQAAGRGLQLLFYSVGIGQISSEVPQNLSASRPQDRQFILSSKKLLLSDSGFYLCAWMKGPGTEAFFGQGTRLTVV.

Many counts were recorded for this clonotype. This sequence joins TRBV12-3 or TRBV12-4 and TRBJ1-5; tentatively, D is TRBD1 (6 bases). Trimming shortened V by 1 base and J by 5 bases, and 12 bases separated the two germline ends. CDR3 length: 15 amino acids. CDR3 sequence: CASSLVGGADQPQHF. DNA for the CDR3: TGTGCCAGCAGTTTAGTTGGGGGGGCGGATCAGCCCCAGCATTTT.

Ten or more counts support this clonotype. The rearrangement joins TRBV12-3 or TRBV12-4 to TRBJ1-1; D perhaps matches TRBD1 (6 bases). CDR3 length: 15 amino acids. With 6 bases removed from V and 5 bases from J, the gap between germline ends came to 19 bases. CDR3 region: CASRPLRGLGTEAFF. The CDR3 nucleotides are TGTGCCAGCAGACCCCTTAGGGGGTTAGGTACTGAAGCTTTCTTT.

To note about this clonotype: The junction departs from the called germline gene at one end, perhaps through a read error. This chain links TRBV20-1 with TRBJ2-7, with TRBD1 identical over 8 bases. The CDR3 runs 15 residues. In germline, CDR1 is DFQATT, CDR2 SNEGSKA (reference sequence). In DNA form, the CDR3 reads TGCAATGCTAGAGGGGGGTCAGGGGGCGGATACGAGCAGTACTTC. Amino acids: CNARGGSGGGYEQYF.

A word on this clonotype: Given a much more abundant clone one base away, this may be a read error. The chain joins TRBV5-4 to TRBJ2-5; D is ambiguous. The V and J ends lost 7 bases and 0 bases respectively, with 7 bases between them. The germline V gene has CDR1 SGHNT and CDR2 YYREEE (reference sequence). This CDR3 is 12 amino acids long. The CDR3 sequence is CASGRNQETQYF. The CDR3 DNA follows: TGTGCCAGCGGCCGTAACCAAGAGACCCAGTACTTC.

This clonotype was seen repeatedly, ten times or more. The V call is TRBV29-1, the J call TRBJ2-7; no firm D call. This CDR3 comprises 11 residues. The V gene's germline CDR1 is SQVTM and CDR2 ANQGSEA. V lost 5 bases, J lost 2 bases, and 7 bases lay in between. The chain's CDR3 is CSVRAAYEQYF. CDR3 DNA sequence: TGCAGCGTTAGGGCAGCCTACGAGCAGTACTTC.

This clonotype was detected a few times. V is TRBV7-6 and J is TRBJ2-1; possibly TRBD2 for D (5 bases). Trimming took off 5 bases at V and 2 bases at J, with 19 bases between the two ends. The length of the CDR3 is 17 residues. Per germline, CDR1 SGHVS and CDR2 FNYEAQ. In DNA form, the CDR3 reads TGTGCCAGCAGCCCCCGCTGGACTGCCAGAACCTACAATGAGCAGTTCTTC. Translating gives CASSPRWTARTYNEQFF.

At least ten counts were recorded for this clonotype. The V and J genes are TRBV20-1 and TRBJ2-7; D is uncertain. This CDR3 region has 13 residues. The germline gives CDR1 DFQATT, CDR2 SNEGSKA (reference sequence). The CDR3, as DNA: TGCAGCTTATACCGGATGCTGGATTACGAGCAGTACTTC. Its protein is CSLYRMLDYEQYF.

This clonotype was counted at least ten times. This chain connects TRBV5-1 to TRBJ2-5, with a tentative D call TRBD2 (7 bases). Trimming took off 6 bases at V and 5 bases at J, with 20 bases between the two ends. CDR3 size: 15 residues. The germline V gene has CDR1 SGHRS and CDR2 YFSETQ. Here the CDR3 reads CASTAQGTTVETQYF. In DNA form, the CDR3 reads TGCGCCAGCACCGCGCAGGGGACTACTGTGGAGACCCAGTACTTC.

This clonotype was recorded many times. The V call is TRBV20-1, the J call TRBJ2-2; no clear D gene. The CDR3 covers 13 residues. V shed 2 bases and J shed 6 bases, with 10 bases lying between them. Germline V CDR1 and CDR2: DFQATT, SNEGSKA (reference sequence). The CDR3 loop reads CSARLSTPGELFF. DNA for the CDR3: TGCAGTGCTAGACTGTCGACCCCCGGGGAGCTGTTTTTT.

In its sample, this clonotype was seen many times. The chain is built from TRBV20-1 and TRBJ1-3, with D unresolved. The CDR3 sequence is 15 residues long. Germline V gives CDR1 DFQATT, CDR2 SNEGSKA (reference sequence). V was pared by 3 bases and J by 0 bases, with 12 bases between. CDR3 nucleotides: TGCAGTGCTAGGTCTCTGGGCTACTCTGGAAACACCATATATTTT. Its protein is CSARSLGYSGNTIYF.

This clonotype was recorded at least ten times. The V call is TRBV6-2 or TRBV6-3, the J call TRBJ2-7, with no clear D. Germline CDR1 is MNHEY and CDR2 is SVGEGT. The V end lost 3 bases, the J end lost 2 bases, and 11 bases lay between the germline ends. CDR3 length: 14 amino acids. CDR3 residues: CASSYNGRAYEQYF. CDR3 nucleotide sequence: TGTGCCAGCAGTTATAATGGCAGAGCCTACGAGCAGTACTTC.

Ten or more counts support this clonotype. This chain uses TRBV4-3 with TRBJ2-5, with unresolved D. This CDR3 comprises 13 residues. The V and J ends lost 0 bases and 4 bases respectively, with 6 bases between them. Germline V gene lookup returns CDR1 LGHNA and CDR2 YSLEER. Written as DNA, the CDR3 is TGCGCCAGCAGCCAAGATTTGCCAGAGACCCAGTACTTC. The encoded protein is CASSQDLPETQYF.

This clonotype was seen a handful of times. The J gene is TRBJ2-2, the V gene TRBV7-2; D gene uncertain. V was clipped by 4 bases and J by 6 bases, with 15 bases between them. This CDR3 has 15 residues. The germline CDR1 and CDR2 sequences are SGHTA and FQGNSA. CDR3 coding DNA: TGTGCCAGCAGCTCTAGACAAATCGTACCCGGGGAGCTGTTTTTT. It encodes CASSSRQIVPGELFF.

The V gene is TRBV11-2, the J gene TRBJ2-5; 13 nucleotides match TRBD2. Germline loops: CDR1 SGHAT, CDR2 FQNNGV. Trimming cost V 1 base and J 0 bases; bases outside gene matches: 5. The CDR3 loop spans 18 amino acids. This chain's CDR3 is CASSLVWTSGSYQETQYF. The CDR3 DNA is TGTGCCAGCAGCTTAGTATGGACTAGCGGGAGTTACCAAGAGACCCAGTACTTC.

This clonotype was seen repeatedly, ten times or more. This rearrangement joins TRBV12-3 or TRBV12-4 to TRBJ2-4; D call uncertain. The CDR3 covers 15 residues. Trimming cost V 1 base and J 6 bases, with 13 bases left between them. The CDR3 DNA reads as TGTGCCAGCAGTTTAGATCCCGCCTTTCCAAACATTCAGTACTTC. Its translation is CASSLDPAFPNIQYF.

This clonotype showed up many times. The V gene is TRBV5-1, the J gene TRBJ2-7; 8 nucleotides agree with TRBD2. The CDR3 runs to 16 residues. Germline CDR1 and CDR2: SGHRS and YFSETQ. Trimming at V came to 3 bases and at J to 4 bases, leaving 12 bases not matched to a gene. The CDR3 DNA sequence: TGCGCCAGCAGCTCCCGGGCCAGCGGGAGTAATTACGAGCAGTACTTC. This sequence encodes CASSSRASGSNYEQYF.

This clonotype was counted ten times or more. The rearrangement links TRBV20-1 to TRBJ1-2, with 8 nucleotides matching TRBD1. CDR3 length: 14 amino acids. The V gene's germline CDR1 is DFQATT and CDR2 SNEGSKA (reference sequence). The junction had 11 bases not matched to a gene; V was cut back by 6 bases and J by 5 bases. In DNA form, the CDR3 reads TGCAGTGCAATCGATCCAGGGGGCGGGTATGGCTACACCTTC. The encoded protein is CSAIDPGGGYGYTF.

The sample holds many counts of this clonotype. The chain links TRBV12-3 or TRBV12-4 to TRBJ1-4; D is unresolved. The CDR3 runs 14 residues. Trimming left V 1 base short and J 6 bases short, with 9 bases between. The chain's CDR3 is CASSLGQLDEKLFF. The CDR3 nucleotides read TGTGCCAGCAGTTTAGGGCAGTTGGATGAAAAACTGTTTTTT.

This clonotype was counted ten times or more. The J gene is TRBJ2-7, the V gene TRBV4-2; 7 bases fit TRBD2. The CDR3 sequence is 15 residues long. The junction had 6 bases not matched to a gene; V was cut back by 1 base and J by 3 bases. Germline V gene sequence: CDR1 LGHNA, CDR2 YNFKEQ. CDR3: CASSQVGEGFYEQYF. The CDR3 DNA is TGTGCCAGCAGCCAAGTGGGGGAGGGCTTCTACGAGCAGTACTTC.

This clonotype occurred many times. This rearrangement joins TRBV12-3 or TRBV12-4 to TRBJ2-6; no clear D gene. Between the trimmed V and J ends, which lost 6 bases and 2 bases, there was a span of 11 bases. CDR3 length equals 15 residues. CDR3 DNA: TGTGCCAGCAGATGGCCTCTCGCTGGGGCCAACGTCCTGACTTTC. Protein: CASRWPLAGANVLTF.